The 2 T cell receptor beta chains below come from one sample, sequenced in a study of PD-L1 blockade in urothelial cancer. TCRdb's table, derived via immunoSEQ multiplex PCR, lists solely in-frame clones and lacks some. The profile shows under 70,000 clones, roughly 90% of them singletons. Time point of the sample: peripheral blood 6 weeks after treatment start. Sequenced here: PBMCs, sampled around atezolizumab (anti-PD-L1) treatment. These receptors all stem from a man aged 60 to 75 with urothelial cancer.

This clone was seen a single time. DNA of the CDR3: TGCGCCAGCAGCCAAGATTTTAGCGGGTCCCCCTACGAGCAGTACTTC. It codes for CASSQDFSGSPYEQYF. The chain joins TRBV4-3 to TRBJ2-7, with 7 nucleotides matching TRBD2. CDR3 size: 16 residues. Germline-derived CDR1 and CDR2 are LGHNA and YSLEER. The trim removed 0 bases at V and 2 bases at J, leaving 7 bases unmatched.

The V call is TRBV18, the J call TRBJ1-4, with 11 bases aligning to TRBD1. CDR1 is KGHSH, CDR2 LQKENI, per germline. CDR3 length: 16 residues. V gave up 4 bases and J gave up 8 bases; unmatched junction bases: 9. CDR3 sequence (DNA): TGTGCCAGCTCACTTCAACGGACAGGGGGCGACGAAAAACTGTTTTTT. This translates into CASSLQRTGGDEKLFF.